This TCR beta chain was observed in a study of OX40 agonist ivuxolimab in advanced cancers. Trimming left V 6 bases short and J 4 bases short, with 7 bases between. Germline V lookup: CDR1 LNHDA, CDR2 SQIVND (reference sequence). This CDR3 comprises 12 residues. Method: immunoSEQ multiplex PCR; TCRdb's copy keeps in-frame clones and lacks some. The sample includes fewer than 45,000 clones, around 90% of them seen just once. This chain connects TRBV19 to TRBJ1-3; D unresolved. The TCR sequence derives from an adult with an advanced solid tumor such as melanoma, head and neck, liver or kidney cancer. The starting material was CD4+ or CD8+ T cells sorted from blood, obtained in a trial of the OX40 agonist ivuxolimab. The CDR3 nucleotides are TGTGCCAGTAGCCTTTCCGGAAACACCATATATTTT. Encoded protein: CASSLSGNTIYF.